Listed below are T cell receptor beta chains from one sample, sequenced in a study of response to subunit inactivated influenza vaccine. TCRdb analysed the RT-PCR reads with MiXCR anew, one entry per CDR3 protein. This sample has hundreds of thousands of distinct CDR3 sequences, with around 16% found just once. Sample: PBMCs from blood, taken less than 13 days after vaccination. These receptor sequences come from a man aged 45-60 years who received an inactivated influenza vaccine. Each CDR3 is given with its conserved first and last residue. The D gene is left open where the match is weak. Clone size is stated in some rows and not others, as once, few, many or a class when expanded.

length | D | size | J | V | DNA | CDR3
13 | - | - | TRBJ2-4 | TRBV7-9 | TGTGCCAGCAGCTCCCCCGGGAAAAACATTCAGTACTTC | CASSSPGKNIQYF
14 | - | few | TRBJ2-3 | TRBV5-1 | TGCGCCAGCAGCCTCTCTGTGGGGAGGAATACGCAGTATTTT | CASSLSVGRNTQYF
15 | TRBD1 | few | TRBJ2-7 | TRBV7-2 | TGTGCCAGCAGCTTATGGGGACAGTCACACTACGAGCAGTACTTC | CASSLWGQSHYEQYF
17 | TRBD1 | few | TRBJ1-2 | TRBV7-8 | TGTGCCAGCAGCTTAAACCCTAGGGACAGGGCCCCCTATGGCTACACCTTC | CASSLNPRDRAPYGYTF
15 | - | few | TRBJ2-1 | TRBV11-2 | TGTGCCAGCAGCCCCACCGGGACCTACTACAATGAGCAGTTCTTC | CASSPTGTYYNEQFF
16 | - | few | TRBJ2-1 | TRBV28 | TGTGCCAGCAGTTTTTACCAGAACCGACACAACAATGAGCAGTTCTTC | CASSFYQNRHNNEQFF
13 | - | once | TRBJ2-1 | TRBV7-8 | TGTGACAGCAGCTTAGTGTTGGCTAGCAGGCAGTTCTTC | CDSSLVLASRQFF
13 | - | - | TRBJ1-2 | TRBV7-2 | TGTGCCAGCAGCTTAGTCGGGAGTGGTGGCTACACCTTC | CASSLVGSGGYTF
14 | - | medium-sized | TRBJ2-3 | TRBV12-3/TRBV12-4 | TGTGCCAGCACCCCGGGATCGCGGACGGGTACGCAGTATTTT | CASTPGSRTGTQYF
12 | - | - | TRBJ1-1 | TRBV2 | TGTGCCAGCAGTGGTGAGAACACTGAAGCTTTCTTT | CASSGENTEAFF
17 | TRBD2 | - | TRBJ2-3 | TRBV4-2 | TGTGCCAGCAGCCAAGTAAGCTTGCGGGAGAACACAGATACGCAGTATTTT | CASSQVSLRENTDTQYF
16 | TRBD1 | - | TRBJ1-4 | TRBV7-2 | TGTGCCAGCAGCTTAGCGCCGGGACAGGGGTTAGAAAAACTGTTTTTT | CASSLAPGQGLEKLFF
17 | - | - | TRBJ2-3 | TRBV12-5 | TGTGCTAGTGGTCCCGAAGGCGGCATAGCGAGCACAGATACGCAGTATTTT | CASGPEGGIASTDTQYF
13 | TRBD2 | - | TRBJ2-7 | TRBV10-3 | TGTGCCACCCATTTAGCGGGAGGAAGCGAGCAGTACTTC | CATHLAGGSEQYF
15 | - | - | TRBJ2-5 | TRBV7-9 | TGTGCCAGCAGCTTTGTGGAACAGATCCAAGAGACCCAGTACTTC | CASSFVEQIQETQYF
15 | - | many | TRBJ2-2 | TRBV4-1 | TGCGCCAGCAGCCAAGCGGGCGGAAACACCGGGGAGCTGTTTTTT | CASSQAGGNTGELFF
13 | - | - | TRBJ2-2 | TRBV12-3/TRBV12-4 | TGTGCCAGCAGGCCTCAGGGTATCGGGGAGCTGTTTTTT | CASRPQGIGELFF
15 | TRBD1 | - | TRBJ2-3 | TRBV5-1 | TGCGCCAGCAGCTTGCTACAGGGGGTTCCGGATACGCAGTATTTT | CASSLLQGVPDTQYF
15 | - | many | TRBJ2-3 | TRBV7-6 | TGTGCCAGCAGCTTAGGGCTGCCAAACACAGATACGCAGTATTTT | CASSLGLPNTDTQYF
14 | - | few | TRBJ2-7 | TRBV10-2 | TGCGCCAGCAGTGCCCCGGGACCAGCCTACGAGCAGTACTTC | CASSAPGPAYEQYF
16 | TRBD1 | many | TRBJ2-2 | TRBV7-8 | TGTGCCAGCAGCCCCAGGGGGATTGCGAGCACCGGGGAGCTGTTTTTT | CASSPRGIASTGELFF
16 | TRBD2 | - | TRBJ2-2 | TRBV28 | TGTGCCAGCAGTCCCGCTAGGACTAGCGGAACCGGGGAGCTGTTTTTT | CASSPARTSGTGELFF
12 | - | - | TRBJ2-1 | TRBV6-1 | TGTGCCAGCAGGTCGACAGGTTATACGCAGTTCTTC | CASRSTGYTQFF
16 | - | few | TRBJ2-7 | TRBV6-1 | TGTGCCAGCAGCAAATGGACTGGTCTTCTCACCTACGAGCAGTACTTC | CASSKWTGLLTYEQYF
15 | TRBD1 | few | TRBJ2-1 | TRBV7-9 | TGTGCCAGCAGCTCCGAAACCACAGGGGTCAATGAGCAGTTCTTC | CASSSETTGVNEQFF
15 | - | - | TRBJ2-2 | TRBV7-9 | TGTGCCAGCAGCCACTTAGGGTGGAACACCGGGGAGCTGTTTTTT | CASSHLGWNTGELFF